A single count supports the clone carrying this T cell receptor beta chain. Its matching antigen is unknown. One base away lies a much larger clone, so this may be a sequencing read error. Since no conserved phenylalanine or tryptophan closes the CDR3, a read error is the likely cause. Time point denoted: sample taken at primary tumor resection. Whole RNA from tumor, nontumor lung or frozen PBMC was sequenced unsorted. The donors, 72 patients with untreated early-stage non-small cell lung cancer, provided the samples. This CDR3 has 16 residues. CDR1 MDHEN and CDR2 SYDVKM come from the germline V gene. Trimming at V came to 4 bases and at J to 6 bases, leaving 7 bases not matched to a gene. This sample was taken from a study of spatial heterogeneity in lung cancer. Study context: Across the raw uncorrected reads, a unique TCR and UMI combination was observed, on average, more than ten times. Regarding the study as a whole: The study found ubiquitous expanded tumor TCRs in blood more at resection than follow-up.

The study tagged each TCR cDNA molecule with a unique molecular identifier. TCRdb analysed the 5' RACE reads with MiXCR anew, one entry per CDR3 protein. The sample includes roughly 28,000 distinct CDR3 sequences, roughly 8.4% seen only once; the top ten take 35% to 40%. Sequences were derived from PBMCs, sampled at surgery. The receptor was isolated from a female donor with early-stage non-small cell lung cancer. The rearrangement uses TRBV28 and TRBJ2-4, with TRBD1 identical over 12 bases. Written as DNA, the CDR3 is TGTGCCAGCAGTTCCGCCGGGACAGGGGGCAGAAACATTCAGTACATC. Residues: CASSSAGTGGRNIQYI.